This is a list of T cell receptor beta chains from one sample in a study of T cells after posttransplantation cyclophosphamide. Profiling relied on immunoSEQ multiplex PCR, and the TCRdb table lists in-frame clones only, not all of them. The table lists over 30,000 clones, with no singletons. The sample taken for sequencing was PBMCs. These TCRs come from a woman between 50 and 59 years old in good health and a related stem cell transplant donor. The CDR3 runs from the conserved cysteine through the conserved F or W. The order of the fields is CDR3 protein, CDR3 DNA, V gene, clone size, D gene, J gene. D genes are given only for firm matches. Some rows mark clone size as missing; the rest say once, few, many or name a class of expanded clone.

CAWTSPRTQNTGELFF	TGTGCCTGGACCTCCCCGAGGACACAGAACACCGGGGAGCTGTTTTTT	TRBV30	many	-	TRBJ2-2
CASSETAGAVYGYTF	TGTGCCAGCAGTGAGACCGCGGGAGCAGTCTATGGCTACACCTTC	TRBV2	many	-	TRBJ1-2
CASSAGPEAFF	TGTGCCAGCAGTGCGGGACCTGAAGCTTTCTTT	TRBV6-6	large	-	TRBJ1-1
CASRRGNQPQHF	TGTGCCAGCAGAAGGGGTAATCAGCCCCAGCATTTT	TRBV6-5	many	-	TRBJ1-5
CASGSGTGPEKLFF	TGCGCCAGCGGATCCGGGACAGGGCCTGAAAAACTGTTTTTT	TRBV5-1	many	TRBD1	TRBJ1-4
CASSHPPTGNTEAFF	TGCGCCAGCAGCCACCCCCCAACAGGTAACACTGAAGCTTTCTTT	TRBV4-1	many	-	TRBJ1-1
CSVERGASEAFF	TGCAGCGTTGAGCGGGGGGCATCTGAAGCTTTCTTT	TRBV29-1	many	-	TRBJ1-1
CATSITGGTGETQYF	TGTGCCACCAGCATAACAGGGGGAACGGGGGAGACCCAGTACTTC	TRBV15	few	TRBD1	TRBJ2-5
CASSFAGQGGNGYTF	TGTGCCAGCAGCTTCGCGGGACAGGGAGGAAATGGCTACACCTTC	TRBV5-5	many	TRBD1	TRBJ1-2
CASSESSYTEAFF	TGTGCCAGCAGTGAAAGCTCCTACACTGAAGCTTTCTTT	TRBV6-5	-	-	TRBJ1-1
CASSTPAGYYGYTF	TGTGCCAGCAGTACCCCCGCAGGGTACTATGGCTACACCTTC	TRBV28	many	-	TRBJ1-2
CASSSSRGDTIYF	TGTGCCAGCAGTTCATCCCGGGGAGACACCATATATTTT	TRBV28	many	-	TRBJ1-3
CSVEARAGAPGEQFF	TGCAGCGTTGAAGCTAGGGCGGGGGCTCCCGGGGAGCAGTTCTTC	TRBV29-1	-	-	TRBJ2-1
CASSPDLGSTEAFF	TGTGCCAGCAGCCCAGACCTGGGGAGCACTGAAGCTTTCTTT	TRBV7-9	many	-	TRBJ1-1
CASSVEGLPYNEQFF	TGTGCCAGCAGCGTAGAGGGACTGCCATACAATGAGCAGTTCTTC	TRBV9	few	-	TRBJ2-1
CASSLGLQGSYMNTEAFF	TGCGCCAGCAGCTTGGGGTTACAGGGGTCCTACATGAACACTGAAGCTTTCTTT	TRBV5-1	many	TRBD1	TRBJ1-1
CASSWTGVTDTQYF	TGTGCCAGCAGTTGGACAGGGGTTACAGATACGCAGTATTTT	TRBV27	-	TRBD1	TRBJ2-3
CASSLNLAGDEQFF	TGCGCCAGCAGCTTGAACCTAGCGGGGGATGAGCAGTTCTTC	TRBV5-1	many	TRBD2	TRBJ2-1
CASSMRAASLGGPVYNEQFF	TGTGCCAGTAGTATGAGGGCAGCTAGCCTCGGCGGACCTGTGTACAATGAGCAGTTCTTC	TRBV19	many	-	TRBJ2-1
CASSPSNSRDTEAFF	TGTGCCAGCTCACCAAGTAACTCTCGGGACACTGAAGCTTTCTTT	TRBV18	-	-	TRBJ1-1
CASSPGLAQDEQFF	TGTGCCAGCAGCCCGGGACTAGCCCAGGACGAGCAGTTCTTC	TRBV2	many	TRBD2	TRBJ2-1
CSVDRGSEQYF	TGCAGCGTTGATAGAGGGTCCGAGCAGTACTTC	TRBV29-1	many	-	TRBJ2-7
CASSYKGGANYNEQFF	TGCGCCAGCAGCTACAAAGGAGGAGCAAACTACAATGAGCAGTTCTTC	TRBV5-1	many	-	TRBJ2-1
CASIGTVRTEAFF	TGTGCCAGCATCGGGACTGTGCGCACTGAAGCTTTCTTT	TRBV2	many	-	TRBJ1-1
CASSIFSGEPLHF	TGTGCCAGTAGTATCTTCTCTGGAGAACCCCTCCACTTT	TRBV19	many	-	TRBJ1-6
CASSPTGTRGETQYF	TGTGCCAGCAGCCCAACCGGGACAAGGGGAGAGACCCAGTACTTC	TRBV7-3	many	-	TRBJ2-5
CAWSHRVGQPQHF	TGTGCCTGGAGTCACAGGGTTGGTCAGCCCCAGCATTTT	TRBV30	many	-	TRBJ1-5
CASSPGPAQGDGYTF	TGTGCCAGCAGCCCGGGCCCAGCACAGGGGGATGGCTACACCTTC	TRBV7-2	many	TRBD1	TRBJ1-2
CASSFKATGGYEQYF	TGTGCCAGCAGCTTCAAGGCGACAGGGGGATACGAGCAGTACTTC	TRBV5-6	many	TRBD1	TRBJ2-7
CASSLKGTGANYGYTF	TGTGCCAGCAGTTTAAAGGGGACAGGGGCGAACTATGGCTACACCTTC	TRBV27	many	TRBD1	TRBJ1-2